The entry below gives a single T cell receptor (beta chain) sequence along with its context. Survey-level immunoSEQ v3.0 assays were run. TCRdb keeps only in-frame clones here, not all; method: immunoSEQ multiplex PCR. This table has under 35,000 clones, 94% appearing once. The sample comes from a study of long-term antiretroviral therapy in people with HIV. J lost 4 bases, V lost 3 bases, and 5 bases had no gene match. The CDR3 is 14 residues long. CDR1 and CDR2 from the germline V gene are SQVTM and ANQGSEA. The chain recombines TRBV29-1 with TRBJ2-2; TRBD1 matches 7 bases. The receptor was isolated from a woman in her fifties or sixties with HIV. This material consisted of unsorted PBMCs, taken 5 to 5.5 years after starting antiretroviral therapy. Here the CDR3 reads CSVDWAGGTGELFF. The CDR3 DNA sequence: TGCAGCGTTGACTGGGCAGGGGGCACCGGGGAGCTGTTTTTT.